This T cell receptor (beta chain) originates from a study of Ad26.COV2.S vaccination and SARS-CoV-2 variants. Study-wide background: The COV1001 Ad26.COV2.S trial arm included the donor. Into the muscle, Ad26.COV2.S was dosed once or twice, 56 days apart.

The CDR3 covers 12 residues. The V end was cut by 5 bases, the J end by 1 base, with 4 bases between. Germline CDR1 is MGHDK and CDR2 is SYGVNS. This table comes from immunoSEQ multiplex PCR, and its TCRdb copy is limited to in-frame clones, with some not included. In the table there are some 520,000 clones, around 88% of which are singletons. Treatment defined: some 20 received Ad26.COV2.S at low or high dose, single or two shots; about five received placebo; per-sample allocation not given. Sampling was done on day 63 after the first vaccine or placebo injection. Points on this clone: This sequence may be a read error, since a much larger clone differs from it by one base.

The genes are TRBV25-1 and TRBJ2-3, with D uncertain. The source was peripheral blood, collected in a trial of Ad26.COV2.S vaccine versus placebo. The receptor was derived from a person aged 18-60 years who received the Ad26.COV2.S COVID-19 vaccine or a placebo. This CDR3 reads CASSRGTDTQYF. CDR3 sequence (DNA): TGTGCCAGCAGTCGGGGCACAGATACGCAGTATTTT.